The 9 T cell receptor beta chains in this list originate from one sample, sequenced in a study of cytomegalovirus exposure and HLA in healthy donors. A multiplex PCR was run with 60 Vbeta primers and 13 Jbeta primers. The data were produced by immunoSEQ multiplex PCR, yet TCRdb's version contains in-frame clones alone and is incomplete. The table has about 160,000 clones, roughly four fifths seen once. Specimen: PBMCs. All receptors derive from a man aged 50 to 60 in good health and CMV-seropositive.

V usage is TRBV10-3 and J usage is TRBJ1-4; TRBD1 aligns across 9 bases. V dropped 2 bases and J dropped 6; count of bases not matched to a gene: 7. CDR1 is ENHRY, CDR2 SYGVKD, per germline. The CDR3 is 16 residues long. CDR3 sequence: CAISEAGTGKDEKLFF. The CDR3 nucleotides read TGTGCCATCAGTGAGGCCGGGACAGGGAAAGATGAAAAACTGTTTTTT.

The chain couples TRBV6-1 to TRBJ2-2; tentatively, D is TRBD1 (6 bases). The V gene lost 7 bases and the J gene lost 6 bases, with 18 bases spanning the gap. CDR3 length: 15 amino acids. Per germline, CDR1 MNHNS and CDR2 SASEGT. In DNA, the CDR3 is TGTGCCAGCAATCAGGGGTACCAAACGTCCGGGGAGCTGTTTTTT. Translating gives CASNQGYQTSGELFF.

CDR3 residues: CASSRSLGQNTDTQYF. CDR3 bases: TGTGCCAGCAGCCGCTCCTTGGGACAGAACACAGATACGCAGTATTTT. The rearrangement uses TRBV7-6 and TRBJ2-3; 7 nucleotides match TRBD1. Trimming removed 5 bases from V and 2 bases from J; junction bases left unmatched: 10. CDR1 is SGHVS, CDR2 FNYEAQ, per germline. The CDR3 contains 16 residues. The whole variable domain, remainder taken from reference TRBV7-6 and TRBJ2-3, is GAGVSQSPRYKVTKRGQDVALRCDPISGHVSLYWYRQALGQGPEFLTYFNYEAQQDKSGLPNDRFSAERPEGSISTLTIQRTEQRDSAMYRCASSRSLGQNTDTQYFGPGTRLTVL.

The chain recombines TRBV6-1 with TRBJ1-1; 7 bases fit TRBD1. Germline-derived CDR1 and CDR2 are MNHNS and SASEGT. This CDR3 region has 17 residues. V trimming: 1 base; J trimming: 1 base; junction bases outside the gene matches: 9. CDR3 coding DNA: TGTGCCAGCAGTGAAGTGGGGACAGCTCCCAGGAACACTGAAGCTTTCTTT. Protein product: CASSEVGTAPRNTEAFF.

The V and J genes are TRBV6-6 and TRBJ1-1; D is undetermined. The CDR3 consists of 11 residues. The ends were cut back, 6 bases at V and 6 bases at J, with 8 bases in the middle. From germline, CDR1 is MNHNY and CDR2 SVGAGI (reference sequence). CDR3 sequence (DNA): TGTGCCAGCAGCGCCGGGGCTGAAGCTTTCTTT. Amino acid sequence: CASSAGAEAFF.

The gene calls are TRBV5-1 and TRBJ1-1; perhaps TRBD1 as D (5 bases). From germline, CDR1 is SGHRS and CDR2 YFSETQ. V was clipped by 2 bases and J by 7 bases, with 21 bases between them. CDR3 length equals 16 residues. CDR3 nucleotide sequence: TGCGCCAGCAGCTTACTTTCGCCCCAGGGCGGCGATGAAGCTTTCTTT. It encodes CASSLLSPQGGDEAFF.

The chain links TRBV2 to TRBJ1-6; 7 nucleotides align to TRBD1. There are 15 residues in the CDR3. Germline CDR1 SNHLY, CDR2 FYNNEI. Trimming removed 6 bases from V and 1 base from J; junction bases left unmatched: 3. The CDR3 nucleotides are TGTGCCAGCAGGGGGGGACAGTCCTATAATTCACCCCTCCACTTT. Its protein is CASRGGQSYNSPLHF.

The V call is TRBV18, the J call TRBJ2-3; 10 bases fit TRBD2. V dropped 1 base and J dropped 2; count of bases not matched to a gene: 3. The CDR3 totals 16 residues. The V gene's germline CDR1 is KGHSH and CDR2 LQKENI. The CDR3 is CASSPRLAGHTDTQYF. CDR3 nucleotide sequence: TGTGCCAGCTCACCACGACTAGCGGGTCACACAGATACGCAGTATTTT.

The rearrangement links TRBV9 to TRBJ2-1; 9 positions agree with TRBD2. This CDR3 has 14 residues. Germline CDR1 is SGDLS and CDR2 is YYNGEE. V was pared by 5 bases and J by 5 bases, with 5 bases of the junction left unmatched. For the CDR3, the DNA is TGTGCCAGCAGTGAAGCGGGGGGAGACAATGAGCAGTTCTTC. Amino acid sequence: CASSEAGGDNEQFF.